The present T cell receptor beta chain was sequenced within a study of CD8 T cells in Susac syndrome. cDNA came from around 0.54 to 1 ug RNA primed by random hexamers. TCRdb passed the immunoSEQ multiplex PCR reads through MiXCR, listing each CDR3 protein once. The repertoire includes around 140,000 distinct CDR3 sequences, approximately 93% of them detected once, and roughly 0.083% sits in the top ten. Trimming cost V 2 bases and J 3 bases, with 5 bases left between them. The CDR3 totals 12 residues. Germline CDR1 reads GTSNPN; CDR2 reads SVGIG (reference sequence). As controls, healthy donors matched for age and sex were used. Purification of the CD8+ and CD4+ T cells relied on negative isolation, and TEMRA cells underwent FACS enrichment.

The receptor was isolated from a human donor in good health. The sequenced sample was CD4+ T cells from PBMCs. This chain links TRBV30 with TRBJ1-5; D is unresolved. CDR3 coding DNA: TGTGCCTGGAGTCCCCACAATCAGCCCCAGCATTTT. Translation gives CAWSPHNQPQHF.